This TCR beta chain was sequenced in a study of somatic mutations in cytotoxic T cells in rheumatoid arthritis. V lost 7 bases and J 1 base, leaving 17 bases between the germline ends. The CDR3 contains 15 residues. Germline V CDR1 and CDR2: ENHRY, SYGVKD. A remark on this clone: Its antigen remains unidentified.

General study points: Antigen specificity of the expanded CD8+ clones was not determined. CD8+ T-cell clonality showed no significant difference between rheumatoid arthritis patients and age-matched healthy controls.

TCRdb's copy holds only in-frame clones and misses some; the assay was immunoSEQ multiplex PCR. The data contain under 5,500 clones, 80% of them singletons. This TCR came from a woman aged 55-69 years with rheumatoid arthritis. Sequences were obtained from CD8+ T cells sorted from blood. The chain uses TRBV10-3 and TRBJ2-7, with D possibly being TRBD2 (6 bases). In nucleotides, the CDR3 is TGTGCCATCACGGAGGACGCGGGATCATCCTACGAGCAGTACTTC. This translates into CAITEDAGSSYEQYF.